This entry features one TCR beta chain sequence. This clone turned up a few times. This clone's antigen is unknown. Per-nucleotide qualities are absent, and no much larger clonotype sits a single base away. Library prep was done by the immunoSEQ multiplex PCR assay. DNA from the cultured and isolated CD4+ T cells underwent TCR beta CDR3 sequencing. The source study handled its data this way. Non-productive TCR sequences were removed, reads were trimmed to the CDR3 region, and CDR3s of at least 7 amino acids were retained. Antigen-specific clonotypes were identified with the MANAFEST web app by comparing expansion in peptide wells against reference cultures. To count as positive, a clone had to show expansion at FDR<0.05 compared with the reference and with all other wells, an odds ratio above 5, and a frequency above 0.1% in two replicate wells. Cross-reactive clonotypes were defined as significantly expanded in SARS-CoV-2 spike wells and in at least one common cold coronavirus spike condition. Using the stringdist R package, CDR3 similarity was measured by Levenshtein distance, and unrooted trees were constructed with ape in R 3.6.1. The clones in this table, taken by TCRdb from immuneACCESS, are in-frame only. Not every clone is retained; where verified, under half of the shortfall comes from an unresolved V gene, and the cause of the rest is unknown. D and trimming come from the DNA, and the V and J calls and clone size come from that table. A total of around 68,000 clones appear in this sample, around 80% of them only once. Over 9% of the sample rests with the top ten.

This sample was taken from a study of vaccination effects on CD4 cells after COVID-19 (dated by TCRdb to the early 2020s). Turning to the overall study: Participants received two doses of either the BNT162b2 or the mRNA-1273 mRNA SARS-CoV-2 vaccine. In both COVID-19 convalescent patients and infection-naive vaccine recipients, the study compared SARS-CoV-2 spike-specific CD4+ TCR repertoires from before mRNA vaccination with those from after it. The full study included around nine COVID-19 convalescent patients and a handful of SARS-CoV-2-naive healthy vaccine recipients. Cultures from other donors in the study were sequenced using the Oncomine TCR Beta short-read assay on an Illumina iSeq 100. Broader findings and caveats from the paper: The study was limited by a small number of convalescent patients and lacked early post-infection timepoints. Among healthy vaccine recipients, nearly all vaccine-induced clones were SARS-CoV-2 mono-reactive, and only 1 of 255 was cross-reactive with common cold coronaviruses. Marked clonal contraction was observed in both infection-induced and vaccine-induced clones at late post-vaccination timepoints, consistent with waning T cell responses.

The V end loses 1 base and the J end loses 2 bases, and a stretch of 8 bases separates them. Counted from cysteine to phenylalanine, this CDR3 has 14 amino acids. The kept DNA is CDR3 alone, 42 bases in frame from the first base. CDR1 MGHRA and CDR2 YSYEKL are derived from the germline V gene. In the ViraFEST assay, PBMC were stimulated with viral peptide pools, and TCR sequencing was then used to find antigen-specific CD4+ T cell clonotypes based on their expansion. After approximately 11 days of culture, CD4+ T cells were isolated with the EasySep CD4+ T cell isolation kit. Negative nucleocapsid antibody results before and after vaccination confirmed that the healthy vaccine recipients had no prior SARS-CoV-2 infection. Fewer than 2.5 million PBMC per well were cultured in IMDM with roughly 5% human AB serum, 8.5 to 10 IU/ml IL-2 and gentamicin, plus 10 ug/ml peptides. On days 3 and 7, half of the culture medium was replaced with fresh IL-2-containing medium. Unless otherwise noted, each peptide stimulation condition was cultured in triplicate wells. PBMC were separated from whole blood using Ficoll-Paque Plus gradient centrifugation and were then either cryopreserved at -140C or used fresh. The overlapping peptide pools covered the spike proteins of SARS-CoV-2 as well as those of the common cold coronaviruses HCoV-NL63, HCoV-OC43 and HCoV-229E. Genomic DNA was extracted from cultured CD4+ T cells with the QIAamp micro DNA kit.

The receptor's source is a human donor who received a COVID-19 vaccine. The receptor chain draws on TRBV4-1 and TRBJ1-1; the D gene remains uncertain. The sample was CD4+ T cells from PBMCs cultured with SARS-CoV-2 spike peptides, taken before COVID-19 vaccination. The cell subset or site label of this sample denotes: SARS-CoV-2 spike overlapping peptide pool stimulation. The bases read TGCGCCAGCAGCCAAGTCGCAACCAACACTGAAGCTTTCTTT. Translated, it gives CASSQVATNTEAFF.